This T cell receptor beta chain was documented in a study of immune heterogeneity within non-small cell lung tumors. Turning to the study itself: The tumors comprised several squamous cell carcinomas, around 9 non-squamous carcinomas and 1 not otherwise specified.

Bulk tumor gDNA, roughly 600 ng per sample, served as the TCR template. Widely spaced biopsies, several per primary tumor, were obtained at surgery. Before undergoing curative surgery, patients had newly diagnosed non-small cell lung cancer that was untreated. Multiplex PCR was performed with 32 V and 13 J primers, and it amplified TCR beta CDR3. Each CDR3 protein is one row after TCRdb ran MiXCR on the multiplex PCR reads. There are 9,500 or so distinct CDR3 sequences in the sample; around 27% occur only once, and 25% to 30% lies in the top ten. The CDR3 runs 15 residues. The V and J ends lost 3 bases and 0 bases respectively, with 11 bases between them. Germline assignment: CDR1 MDHEN and CDR2 SYDVKM. By share, this clonotype ranks as large.

The origin of this receptor is a woman between 45 and 65 years old with non-small cell lung cancer. This chain uses TRBV28 with TRBJ1-2; unclear D gene. The specimen sequenced was lung tumor tissue. The CDR3 here is CASSLPRQANYGYTF. CDR3 coding DNA: TGTGCCAGCAGTTTGCCTCGACAAGCTAACTATGGCTACACCTTC.